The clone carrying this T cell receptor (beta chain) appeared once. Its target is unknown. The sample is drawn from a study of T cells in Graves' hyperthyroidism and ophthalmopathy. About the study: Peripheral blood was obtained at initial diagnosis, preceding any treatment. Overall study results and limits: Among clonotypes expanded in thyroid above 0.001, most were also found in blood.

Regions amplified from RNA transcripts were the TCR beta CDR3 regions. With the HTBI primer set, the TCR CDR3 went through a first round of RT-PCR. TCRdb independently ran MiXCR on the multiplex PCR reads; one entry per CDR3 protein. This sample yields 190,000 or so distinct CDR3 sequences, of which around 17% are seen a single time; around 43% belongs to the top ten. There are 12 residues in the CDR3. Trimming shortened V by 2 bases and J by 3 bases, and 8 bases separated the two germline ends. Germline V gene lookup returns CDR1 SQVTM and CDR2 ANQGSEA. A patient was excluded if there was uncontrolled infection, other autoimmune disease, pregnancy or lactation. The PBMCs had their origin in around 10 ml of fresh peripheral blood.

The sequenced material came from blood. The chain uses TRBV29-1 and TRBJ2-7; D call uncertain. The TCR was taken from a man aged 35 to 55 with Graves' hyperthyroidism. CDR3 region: CSVELGRYEQYF. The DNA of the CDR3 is TGCAGCGTTGAACTAGGACGCTACGAGCAGTACTTC.